The 17 T cell receptor beta chains below come from one sample, sequenced in a study of CD8 T cells in ankylosing spondylitis. Study-wide results and caveats: Made up of about eight highly homologous variants, a TCR beta motif appeared characteristic of ankylosing spondylitis blood.

Their antigens remain unidentified. MiXCR, run by TCRdb on the 5' RACE reads, gives a single entry per CDR3 protein. The sample shows about 510,000 distinct CDR3 sequences, roughly 5.3% of them seen only once. The sequencing input was blood, either unsorted or a sorted T cell fraction (not recorded which). Receptor source: a male donor with ankylosing spondylitis.

This clonotype has ten or more counts. The chain employs TRBV11-1 and TRBJ1-1, with D uncertain. Trimming cost V 0 bases and J 0 bases, with 8 bases left between them. This CDR3 spans 15 amino acids. From germline, CDR1 is SGHAT and CDR2 FQDESV (reference sequence). The CDR3 DNA sequence: TGTGCCAGCAGCTTAGCGGTGGGATTGAACACTGAAGCTTTCTTT. Protein product: CASSLAVGLNTEAFF.

This clonotype was detected ten times or more. The chain recombines TRBV4-3 with TRBJ1-4; tentative D call: TRBD1 (5 bases). Germline values: CDR1 LGHNA, CDR2 YSLEER. Trimming removed 3 bases from V and 3 bases from J, with 11 bases in between. The length of the CDR3 is 15 residues. The CDR3, as DNA: TGCGCCAGCAGCCACCCCGGGGCGCCTAATGAAAAACTGTTTTTT. Amino acids: CASSHPGAPNEKLFF.

This clonotype was recorded at least ten times. This chain joins TRBV6-5 and TRBJ1-1, with 8 bases aligning to TRBD1. The CDR3 is 18 amino acids. The junction had 12 bases not matched to a gene; V was cut back by 2 bases and J by 1 base. Germline lookup yields CDR1 MNHEY and CDR2 SVGAGI. CDR3 residues: CASSYRVSPGQENTEAFF. CDR3 coding DNA: TGTGCCAGCAGTTACAGGGTTTCGCCGGGACAGGAGAACACTGAAGCTTTCTTT.

This clonotype was counted many times. The chain recombines TRBV6-2 or TRBV6-3 with TRBJ2-7; D is unclear. V dropped 2 bases and J dropped 4 bases, with 9 bases sitting between them. Germline lookup yields CDR1 MNHEY and CDR2 SVGEGT. There are 13 residues in the CDR3. CDR3 nucleotides: TGTGCCAGCAGTTACAGGGCGGAATACGAGCAGTACTTC. Translated: CASSYRAEYEQYF.

This clonotype has a count of ten or more. The CDR3 loop is CASSFRQGIQPQHF. The CDR3 region has the DNA TGTGCCAGCAGTTTTCGACAGGGAATTCAGCCCCAGCATTTT. This rearrangement joins TRBV12-3 or TRBV12-4 to TRBJ1-5; 7 bases agree with TRBD1. V dropped 3 bases and J dropped 6; count of bases not matched to a gene: 5. This CDR3 is built from 14 residues.

The rearrangement uses TRBV5-1 and TRBJ2-1; 7 positions match TRBD2. The CDR3 totals 15 residues. V was pared by 0 bases and J by 6 bases, with 6 bases of the junction left unmatched. Germline V CDR1 and CDR2: SGHRS, YFSETQ. CDR3 sequence (DNA): TGCGCCAGCAGCTTGGCCAGCGGGGCCTTCAATGAGCAGTTCTTC. This codes for CASSLASGAFNEQFF.

This clonotype was counted a few times. The V and J genes are TRBV4-3 and TRBJ2-7, with a tentative D call TRBD2 (7 bases). This CDR3 has 15 amino acids. CDR1 and CDR2 from the germline V gene are LGHNA and YSLEER. V was clipped by 4 bases and J by 3 bases, with 16 bases between them. CDR3 DNA: TGCGCCAGCAGCCCGGGGGGCGCCAGGGTCTACGAGCAGTACTTC. Encoded protein: CASSPGGARVYEQYF.

V gene TRBV9 combines with J gene TRBJ2-6; D is undetermined. The CDR3 has 16 residues. The V gene's germline CDR1 is SGDLS and CDR2 YYNGEE. V lost 4 bases and J lost 1, with 12 bases in between. The CDR3 sequence: CASSPRVASGANVLTF. The CDR3 region has the DNA TGTGCCAGCAGCCCTCGGGTCGCGTCTGGGGCCAACGTCCTGACTTTC.

This clonotype was seen at least ten times. The chain employs TRBV20-1 and TRBJ2-7; D ambiguous. CDR1 is DFQATT and CDR2 is SNEGSKA in the germline V gene (reference sequence). This CDR3 has 11 residues. Trimming left V 0 bases short and J 12 bases short, with 12 bases between. The CDR3: CSARDKEKSYF. For the CDR3, the DNA is TGCAGTGCTAGAGATAAGGAGAAGTCGTACTTC.

This clonotype showed up many times. J is TRBJ2-7 and V is TRBV5-1, with a tentative D call TRBD1 (7 bases). Germline V CDR1 and CDR2: SGHRS, YFSETQ. This CDR3 is 14 amino acids long. The V end lost 0 bases, the J end lost 6 bases, and 13 bases lay between the germline ends. This CDR3 reads CASSLGRGLSEQYF. In DNA form, the CDR3 reads TGCGCCAGCAGCTTGGGGAGGGGGCTAAGCGAGCAGTACTTC.

This clonotype was seen repeatedly, ten times or more. V is TRBV6-1 and J is TRBJ2-1; D might be TRBD1 (5 bases). This CDR3 contains 13 residues. Germline V gene sequence: CDR1 MNHNS, CDR2 SASEGT. With 8 bases removed from V and 4 bases from J, the gap between germline ends came to 12 bases. The CDR3 DNA reads as TGTGCCAGCGGGTTCGACAGATACAATGAGCAGTTCTTC. Amino acids: CASGFDRYNEQFF.

This clonotype occurred many times. The rearrangement uses TRBV5-1 and TRBJ2-3; D is unresolved. Germline values: CDR1 SGHRS, CDR2 YFSETQ. Trimming took off 4 bases at V and 0 bases at J, with 9 bases between the two ends. CDR3 length: 14 residues. Here the CDR3 reads CASSPYTSTDTQYF. In DNA form, the CDR3 reads TGCGCCAGCAGCCCCTACACGAGCACAGATACGCAGTATTTT.

There are many counts of this clonotype. This chain uses TRBV5-8 with TRBJ1-5; D uncertain. Trimming took 0 bases from V and 9 from J, leaving 7 bases between them. CDR3 length: 12 residues. Germline CDR1 is SGHTS and CDR2 is YDEGEE. CDR3 sequence reads: CASSLVKRPQHF. CDR3 DNA sequence: TGTGCCAGCAGCTTGGTAAAGAGGCCCCAGCATTTT.

The chain carries TRBV19 and TRBJ1-5; D is unresolved. The germline V gene encodes CDR1 LNHDA and CDR2 SQIVND (reference sequence). V was trimmed by 9 bases and J by 0 bases, leaving 27 bases between them. The CDR3 contains 19 residues. DNA of the CDR3: TGTGCCAGCGCCACCCCTCTGCCCAGGCCTCATTATAGCAATCAGCCCCAGCATTTT. As protein: CASATPLPRPHYSNQPQHF.

This clonotype turned up a few times. V and J are TRBV7-6 and TRBJ1-5, with TRBD1 as a possible D gene (6 bases). This CDR3 is built from 16 residues. Trimming cost V 2 bases and J 0 bases, with 11 bases left between them. Germline V gene data show CDR1 as SGHVS and CDR2 as FNYEAQ. The CDR3 protein is CASSLLAGVSNQPQHF. The CDR3 DNA follows: TGTGCCAGCAGCTTATTGGCAGGGGTTAGCAATCAGCCCCAGCATTTT.

This clonotype was seen many times. V gene TRBV4-2 combines with J gene TRBJ2-1, with 7 bases matching TRBD1. The germline V gene encodes CDR1 LGHNA and CDR2 YNFKEQ. Trimming at V came to 0 bases and at J to 2 bases, leaving 7 bases not matched to a gene. CDR3 length equals 17 residues. The CDR3 protein is CASSQDQRQGAYNEQFF. The CDR3 bases are TGTGCCAGCAGCCAAGATCAGCGGCAGGGGGCCTACAATGAGCAGTTCTTC.

This clonotype was seen at least ten times. The CDR3: CAISWMTGGTGANVLTF. CDR3 coding DNA: TGTGCCATCAGTTGGATGACAGGGGGCACTGGGGCCAACGTCCTGACTTTC. The genes are TRBV10-3 and TRBJ2-6; 10 positions match TRBD1. The J segment lost 2 bases and the V segment lost 5 bases, leaving 6 bases of the junction unmatched. The length of the CDR3 is 17 residues. The V gene's germline CDR1 is ENHRY and CDR2 SYGVKD.